This T cell receptor (beta chain) was identified in a study of tumor-infiltrating lymphocytes in primary liver carcinoma. This CDR3 is built from 13 residues. The V end lost 6 bases, the J end lost 12 bases, and 24 bases lay between the germline ends. Germline lookup yields CDR1 SQVTM and CDR2 ANQGSEA. From unsorted bulk tissue weighing about 20-32 mg, DNA and RNA were co-extracted. From approximately 450 ng total RNA, TCR beta cDNA was generated with a primer in the constant region. Sequencing libraries for TCR beta derived from three nested multiplex PCR rounds that used slightly modified ARM-PCR. The study ran its first two PCR rounds for about 11 cycles each, using TRBV1-TRBV30 forward primers and a C-beta reverse primer. TCRdb reprocessed the multiplex PCR reads with MiXCR, giving one entry per CDR3 protein. The table lists approximately 40,000 distinct CDR3 sequences, over 65% of them singletons.

V gene TRBV29-1 combines with J gene TRBJ2-7, with D unresolved. The TCR originated in a man in his forties with primary liver carcinoma and hepatitis B virus infection. What was sequenced was liver tumor tissue from sampling region 4. As for subset: tumor region T4, right-lateral pole. In DNA, the CDR3 is TGCAGCGTCGATACAGTGTATGTCGACGAACCGTACTTC. It yields the protein CSVDTVYVDEPYF.